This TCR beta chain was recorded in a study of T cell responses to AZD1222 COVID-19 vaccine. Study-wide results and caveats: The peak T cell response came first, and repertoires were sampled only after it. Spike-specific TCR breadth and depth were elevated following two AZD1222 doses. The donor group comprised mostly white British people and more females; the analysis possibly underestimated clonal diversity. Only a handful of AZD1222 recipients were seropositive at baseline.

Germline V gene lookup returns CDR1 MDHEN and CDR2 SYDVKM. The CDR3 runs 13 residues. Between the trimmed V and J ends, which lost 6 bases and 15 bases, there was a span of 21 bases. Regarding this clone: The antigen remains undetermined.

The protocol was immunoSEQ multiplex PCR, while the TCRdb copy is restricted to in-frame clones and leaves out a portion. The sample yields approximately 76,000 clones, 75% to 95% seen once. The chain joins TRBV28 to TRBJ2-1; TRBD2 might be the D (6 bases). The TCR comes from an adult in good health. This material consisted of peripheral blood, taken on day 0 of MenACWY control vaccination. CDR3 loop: CASSTPGGRMGFF. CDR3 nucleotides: TGTGCCAGCAGCACCCCCGGAGGGAGGATGGGGTTCTTC.